The text below deals with one T cell receptor (beta chain). Its matching antigen is unknown. The data derive from a study of cytomegalovirus exposure and HLA in healthy donors. Findings and caveats of the study: One variant, a missense change in DCLRE1C, was linked in a later analysis to TCR beta V- and J-gene trimming. Sequence variants that were highly shared formed a cluster that was likely a sequencing artifact.

In the PCR, 60 Vbeta and 13 Jbeta primers were used. Data came from immunoSEQ multiplex PCR; TCRdb stores just in-frame clones and leaves some out. The sample holds around 76,000 clones, about two thirds seen once. The CDR3 length is 14 residues. Germline trimming cut 7 bases from V and 6 bases from J; bases unmatched to any gene: 4. CDR1 is MNHNS, CDR2 SASEGT, per germline. The clonotype originates from a middle-aged man in good health and CMV-seropositive. Sequencing was done on a sample of PBMCs. The chain has TRBV6-1 and TRBJ2-2; TRBD2 matches 11 bases. The CDR3 is CASKLAGEAGELFF. DNA of the CDR3: TGTGCCAGCAAACTAGCGGGAGAGGCCGGGGAGCTGTTTTTT.